This T cell receptor beta chain is drawn from a study of blood T cell repertoires in COVID-19 (TCRdb year 2020). Looking at the study overall: Collaborator samples came from the United States, Italy and Spain and covered acute and convalescent phases of COVID-19. The dataset comprised deeply sampled blood TCRbeta repertoires from subjects exposed to, actively infected with, or recovered from COVID-19. The samples were drawn from two sources: the first 160 participants of the ongoing ImmuneRACE study, and over 950 subjects contributed by 6 global collaborators. Sample metadata almost always included a de-identified subject ID, COVID-19 status, age in years and sex. The material from the prospective study consisted of cDNA or gDNA derived from T cells, B-cell-depleted T cells, or PBMCs. The repertoires were released in a freely available public database intended as a resource for research on the immune response to SARS-CoV-2. HLA class I and class II types, where available, came from metadata supplied by the sample provider rather than from assay-based typing. The full study reports these points: The quantity of clinical and demographic metadata differed by source and by participant and was supplied without curation.

The collaborating institutions used their own protocols to collect whole blood in K2EDTA tubes. For TCRbeta analysis, collaborators shipped samples in one of three forms: frozen whole blood, isolated PBMCs, or DNA extracted from either of those sample types. TCRbeta CDR3 regions were amplified from genomic DNA using the immunoSEQ Assay, a bias-controlled multiplex PCR. Per the authors' processing: Within the assay, amplification of reference gene primers was used to estimate how many nucleated cells each sample contained. To quantify the absolute abundance of each unique TCRbeta CDR3 rearrangement, sequence reads were collapsed and filtered. For each sample, productive Simpson clonality was calculated as the square root of Simpson's diversity index across productive rearrangements. Not all clones reach the TCRdb copy of this immuneACCESS table, which keeps in-frame sequences only. Checked studies attribute under half of the gap to unresolved V genes and leave the rest unexplained. The V and J calls and clone size are taken from that table; D and trimming were inferred from the DNA. The sample table records 200,000 to 300,000 clones; 85% to 90% of these occur just once. Clones ranked in the top ten supply about 4% of the sample.

Notes on this clone: What this receptor recognizes is not known. No quality values exist for individual bases; no much larger clone is one base distant.

V loses 5 bases at its end and J loses 0 bases; junction bases beyond the gene matches: 10. As encoded in the germline V gene (reference sequence), CDR1 is LNHDA while CDR2 is SQIVND. From cysteine to phenylalanine, the CDR3 is 17 amino acids long. CDR3 DNA is the only sequence kept; it has 51 bases, read in frame from the first base. What was sequenced was peripheral blood. The receptor chain draws on TRBV19 and TRBJ2-3; 8 central bases correspond to TRBD1. The source of this sequence is a woman aged 35 to 49 with acute or convalescent COVID-19. The bases are TGTGCCAGTAGTCCCAGGGGGCTCCATGGTAGCACAGATACGCAGTATTTT. This sequence encodes CASSPRGLHGSTDTQYF.